These 12 T cell receptor beta chains share one sample of origin, sequenced in a study of post-analysis software for immune sequencing data. Study results and caveats: Compared with controls, patients had more of roughly five TRBV segments, including TRBV5-6, TRBV5-1 and TRBV20-1.

Incorporated into the TCR beta cDNA libraries were unique molecular identifiers, which served to reduce PCR and sequencing biases. Each CDR3 protein gets one entry after TCRdb re-called the PCR reads with MiXCR. The sample lists approximately 570,000 distinct CDR3 sequences, about 40% seen once, with over 1.5% in the top ten. Their specific antigens are unknown. Sequencing used blood. The receptors shown here come from a girl aged 5-17 years with multiple sclerosis.

As DNA, the CDR3 is TGCGCCAGCAGCTTGGTGGGGACTAGCCTGTTCTTC. Translated: CASSLVGTSLFF. The chain employs TRBV5-1 and TRBJ2-1, with 9 bases matching TRBD2. Per germline, CDR1 SGHRS and CDR2 YFSETQ. The V gene end was trimmed by 0 bases and the J gene end by 15 bases; junction bases not matched to a gene: 4. The CDR3 is made up of 12 amino acids.

In this sample, this clonotype turned up a few times. The chain combines TRBV7-8 with TRBJ2-7; D unclear. The germline CDR1 and CDR2 sequences are SGHVS and FQNEAQ. CDR3 length: 15 residues. Trimming removed 1 base at V and 2 bases at J, with 12 bases between. In DNA form, the CDR3 reads TGTGCCAGCAGCTTAGATGTCGGGCTAACCTACGAGCAGTACTTC. This gives the protein CASSLDVGLTYEQYF.

J is TRBJ2-1 and V is TRBV7-6; D possibly corresponds to TRBD2 (6 bases). V was trimmed by 1 base and J by 10 bases, leaving 14 bases between them. Per the germline V gene, CDR1 is SGHVS and CDR2 is FNYEAQ. The CDR3 loop spans 14 amino acids. The CDR3 loop reads CASSLGREHNEQFF. The CDR3 nucleotides are TGTGCCAGCAGCTTAGGGCGGGAACATAACGAGCAGTTCTTC.

CDR3: CSARTSGAYNEQYF. In DNA form, the CDR3 reads TGCAGTGCTCGAACTAGCGGGGCCTACAATGAGCAGTACTTC. The chain couples TRBV20-1 to TRBJ2-5, with TRBD2 matching over 10 bases. The germline CDR1 and CDR2 sequences are DFQATT and SNEGSKA (reference sequence). Unmatched junction bases numbered 14, after V lost 5 bases and J lost 11 bases. This CDR3 spans 14 amino acids.

V and J are TRBV6-1 and TRBJ1-2; D ambiguous. The CDR3 runs 13 residues. Trimming cost V 6 bases and J 1 base, with 9 bases left between them. Germline V CDR1 and CDR2: MNHNS, SASEGT. This chain's CDR3 is CASRETINYGYTF. The CDR3 coding sequence is TGTGCCAGCAGGGAGACAATTAACTATGGCTACACCTTC.

This chain joins TRBV29-1 and TRBJ1-1; D is perhaps TRBD1 (6 bases). Per germline, CDR1 SQVTM and CDR2 ANQGSEA. The CDR3 extends over 14 amino acids. V shed 4 bases and J shed 1 base, with 13 bases lying between them. The CDR3 DNA sequence: TGCAGCGTTGGGGGCACAGGGAGGAACACTGAAGCTTTCTTT. Translation: CSVGGTGRNTEAFF.

Only a few counts were recorded for this clonotype. The chain joins TRBV5-6 to TRBJ1-2; D is unresolved. This CDR3 comprises 14 residues. Trimming took 3 bases from V and 2 from J, leaving 11 bases between them. Germline CDR1 and CDR2: SGHDT and YYEEEE. This CDR3 reads CASSSGASNYGYTF. DNA for the CDR3: TGTGCCAGCAGCTCCGGCGCTTCGAACTATGGCTACACCTTC.

The V and J genes are TRBV7-6 and TRBJ1-6; no clear D gene. The CDR3 covers 14 residues. V lost 1 base and J 14 bases, leaving 15 bases between the germline ends. Germline CDR1 SGHVS, CDR2 FNYEAQ. CDR3 amino acids: CASSLDREGRTLHF. DNA of the CDR3: TGTGCCAGCAGCTTAGACCGCGAAGGTCGAACCCTCCACTTT.

The V and J genes are TRBV12-3 or TRBV12-4 and TRBJ2-7; 7 bases agree with TRBD2. The CDR3 length is 13 residues. Trimming at V came to 3 bases and at J to 5 bases, leaving 4 bases not matched to a gene. The CDR3 DNA reads TGTGCCAGCAGTTTTGGGGGGGGAGACGAGCAGTACTTC. Encoded protein: CASSFGGGDEQYF.

In its sample, this clonotype was seen a few times. The gene calls are TRBV12-3 or TRBV12-4 and TRBJ2-1, with TRBD2 as a possible D gene (5 bases). Trimming took 7 bases from V and 9 from J, leaving 19 bases between them. The CDR3 is 14 amino acids. Written as DNA, the CDR3 is TGTGCCAGCACCCTAGGACTCAGTATCGGTGAGCAGTTCTTC. Translation gives CASTLGLSIGEQFF.

This clonotype was detected a few times. This chain connects TRBV6-1 to TRBJ2-5; D is possibly TRBD2 (6 bases). Germline-derived CDR1 and CDR2 are MNHNS and SASEGT. Trimming stripped 1 base from V and 1 base from J, with 10 bases between. The CDR3 loop spans 15 amino acids. The CDR3 coding sequence is TGTGCCAGCAGTGAAGGGGGACTGATCCAAGAGACCCAGTACTTC. As protein: CASSEGGLIQETQYF.

The chain carries TRBV7-3 and TRBJ1-1; 7 nucleotides line up with TRBD1. The germline V gene has CDR1 SGHTA and CDR2 FQGTGA. V gave up 2 bases and J gave up 4 bases; unmatched junction bases: 4. The CDR3 runs 14 residues. CDR3 region: CASSLDRVSTEAFF. The CDR3 coding sequence is TGTGCCAGCAGCTTAGACAGGGTGAGCACTGAAGCTTTCTTT.